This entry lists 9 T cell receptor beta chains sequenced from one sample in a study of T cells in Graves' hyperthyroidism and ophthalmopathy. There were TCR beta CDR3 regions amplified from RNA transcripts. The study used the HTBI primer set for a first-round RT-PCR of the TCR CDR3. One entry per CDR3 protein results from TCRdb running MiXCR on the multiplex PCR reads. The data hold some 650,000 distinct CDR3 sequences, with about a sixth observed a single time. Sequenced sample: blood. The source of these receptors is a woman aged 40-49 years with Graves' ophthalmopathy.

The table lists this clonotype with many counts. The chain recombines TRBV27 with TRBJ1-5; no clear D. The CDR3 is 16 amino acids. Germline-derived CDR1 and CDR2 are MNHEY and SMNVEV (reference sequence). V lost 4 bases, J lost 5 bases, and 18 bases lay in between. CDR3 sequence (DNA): TGTGCCAGCAGTTCCTCACGAGGGCAGCGGGATCAGCCCCAGCATTTT. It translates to CASSSSRGQRDQPQHF.

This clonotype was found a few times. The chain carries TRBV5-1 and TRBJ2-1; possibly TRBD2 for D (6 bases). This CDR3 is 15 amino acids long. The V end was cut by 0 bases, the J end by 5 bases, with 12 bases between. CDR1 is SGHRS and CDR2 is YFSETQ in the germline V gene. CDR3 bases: TGCGCCAGCAGCTTGGATCTAGCGAGTAACAATGAGCAGTTCTTC. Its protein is CASSLDLASNNEQFF.

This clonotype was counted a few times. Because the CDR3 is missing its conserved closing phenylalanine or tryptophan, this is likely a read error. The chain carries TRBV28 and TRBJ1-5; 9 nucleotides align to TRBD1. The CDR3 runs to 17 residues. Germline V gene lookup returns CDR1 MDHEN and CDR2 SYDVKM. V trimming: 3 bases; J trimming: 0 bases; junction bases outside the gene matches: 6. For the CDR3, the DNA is TGTGCCAGCAGTTTTAGGGACAGGGAATATAGCAATCAGCCCCAGCATTCT. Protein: CASSFRDREYSNQPQHS.

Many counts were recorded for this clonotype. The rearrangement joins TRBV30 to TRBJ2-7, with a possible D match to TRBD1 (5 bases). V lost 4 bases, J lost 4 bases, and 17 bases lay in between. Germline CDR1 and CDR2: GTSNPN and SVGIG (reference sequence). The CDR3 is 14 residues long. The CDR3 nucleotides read TGTGCCTGGAATCAGGGCCTAAGCAATTACGAGCAGTACTTC. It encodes CAWNQGLSNYEQYF.

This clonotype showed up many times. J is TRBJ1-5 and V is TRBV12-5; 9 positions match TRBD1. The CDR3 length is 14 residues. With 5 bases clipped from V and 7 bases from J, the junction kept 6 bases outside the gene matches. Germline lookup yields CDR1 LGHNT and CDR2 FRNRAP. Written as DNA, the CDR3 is TGTGCTAGTGGTCCGGGACAGGGCCGCCAGCCCCAGCATTTT. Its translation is CASGPGQGRQPQHF. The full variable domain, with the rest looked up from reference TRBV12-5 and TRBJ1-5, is DARVTQTPRHKVTEMGQEVTMRCQPILGHNTVFWYRQTMMQGLELLAYFRNRAPLDDSGMPKDRFSAEMPDATLATLKIQPSEPRDSAVYFCASGPGQGRQPQHFGDGTRLSIL.

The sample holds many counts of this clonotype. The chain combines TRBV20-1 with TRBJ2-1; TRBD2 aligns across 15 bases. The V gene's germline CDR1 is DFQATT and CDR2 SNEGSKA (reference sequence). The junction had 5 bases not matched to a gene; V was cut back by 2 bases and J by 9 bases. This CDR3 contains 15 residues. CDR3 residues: CSARMGLAGGPEQFF. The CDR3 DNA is TGCAGTGCTAGAATGGGACTAGCGGGAGGACCTGAGCAGTTCTTC.

The CDR3 DNA sequence: TGTGCCAGCAGCCAAGTAGGGGTGGGGCCTGCCTACAATGAGCAGTTCTTC. Its translation: CASSQVGVGPAYNEQFF. The chain employs TRBV3-1 and TRBJ2-1; D may be TRBD1 (5 bases). The CDR3 is 17 amino acids. The V and J ends lost 1 base and 2 bases respectively, with 15 bases between them. CDR1 LGHDT and CDR2 YNNKEL come from the germline V gene (reference sequence).

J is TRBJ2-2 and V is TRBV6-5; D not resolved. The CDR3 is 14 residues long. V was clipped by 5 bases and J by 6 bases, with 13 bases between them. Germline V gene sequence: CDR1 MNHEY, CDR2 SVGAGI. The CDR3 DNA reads TGTGCCAGCAGTCCTCGACTCTTACCCGGGGAGCTGTTTTTT. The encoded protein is CASSPRLLPGELFF.

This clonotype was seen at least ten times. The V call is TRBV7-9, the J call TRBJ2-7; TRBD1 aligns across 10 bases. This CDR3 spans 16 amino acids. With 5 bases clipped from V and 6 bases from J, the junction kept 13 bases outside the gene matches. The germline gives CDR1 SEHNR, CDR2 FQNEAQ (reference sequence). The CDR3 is CASSAESGTGEGEQYF. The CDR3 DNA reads TGTGCCAGCAGCGCCGAATCCGGGACAGGGGAAGGCGAGCAGTACTTC.